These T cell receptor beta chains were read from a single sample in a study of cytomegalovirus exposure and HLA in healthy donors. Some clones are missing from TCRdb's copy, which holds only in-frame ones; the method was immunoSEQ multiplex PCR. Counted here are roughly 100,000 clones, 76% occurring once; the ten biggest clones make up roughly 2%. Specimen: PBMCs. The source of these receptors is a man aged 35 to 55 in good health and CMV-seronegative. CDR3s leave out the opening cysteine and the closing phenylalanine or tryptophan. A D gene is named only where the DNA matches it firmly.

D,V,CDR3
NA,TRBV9,ASSVNEAGVNEKLF
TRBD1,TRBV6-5,ASSYVTGRGYGYT
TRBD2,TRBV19,ASSQGGGPYEQY
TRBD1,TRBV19,ASSIGSGGDFSYEQY
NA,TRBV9,ASSTSGLQRNEQF
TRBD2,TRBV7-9,ASSSWTSGGNNEQF
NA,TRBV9,ASSVFSSATGELF
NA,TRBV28,ASSFLGPGQHDEQY
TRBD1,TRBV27,ASSSPGQGRYGYT
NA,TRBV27,ASSPRPNGDEQF
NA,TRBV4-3,ASSQTYLDTSLNYGYT
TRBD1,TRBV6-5,ASSYSTDRGYEQY
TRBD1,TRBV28,ASSLTGNQPQH
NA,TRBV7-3,ASSVGAKETQY
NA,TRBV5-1,ASSHGTLENYNEQF
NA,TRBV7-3,ASSLNGVGTEAF
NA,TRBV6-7,ASSYQRHPLLEQY
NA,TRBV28,ATKGGGFNEKLF
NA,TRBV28,ATIKTFRESPLH
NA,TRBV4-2,ASSQDRTNSPLH
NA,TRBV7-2,ASSLGGGRSGEQF
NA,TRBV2,ASSDGSTRDTQY
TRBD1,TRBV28,ASSQTGTGVYEQY